These 9 T cell receptor beta chains were sequenced from one sample in a study of T cells in Graves' hyperthyroidism and ophthalmopathy. TCR beta CDR3 regions were amplified from RNA transcripts. HTBI primers drove first-round RT-PCR of the TCR CDR3. TCRdb recomputed calls from the multiplex PCR reads with MiXCR, one row per CDR3 protein. This table has 34,000 or so distinct CDR3 sequences, 52% appearing once. Source material: blood. The receptors come from a woman aged 40 to 49 with Graves' ophthalmopathy.

In its sample, this clonotype was seen once. The chain uses TRBV9 and TRBJ2-5, with 13 bases identical to TRBD2. Trimming removed 0 bases from V and 7 bases from J; junction bases left unmatched: 3. CDR1 is SGDLS, CDR2 YYNGEE, per germline. This CDR3 has 15 residues. DNA for the CDR3: TGTGCCAGCAGCGTAGGGACTAGCGGGGGTGGGACCCAGTACTTC. It codes for CASSVGTSGGGTQYF.

The chain is built from TRBV7-8 and TRBJ2-1; TRBD2 is a possible D gene (6 bases). This CDR3 has 15 amino acids. The V gene lost 4 bases and the J gene lost 4 bases, with 14 bases spanning the gap. Germline V CDR1 and CDR2: SGHVS, FQNEAQ. This CDR3 reads CASSSQPGGYNEQFF. The DNA for the CDR3 is TGTGCCAGCAGCTCCCAACCTGGGGGGTACAATGAGCAGTTCTTC.

This clonotype was recorded only once. The chain's CDR3 is CSARQGVTDTQYF. CDR3 in DNA: TGCAGTGCGAGACAGGGGGTCACAGATACGCAGTATTTT. The chain has TRBV20-1 and TRBJ2-3; 9 bases are shared with TRBD1. V shed 6 bases, J shed 2 bases, and the junction held 3 bases outside the gene matches. CDR3 length: 13 residues. The germline CDR1 and CDR2 sequences are DFQATT and SNEGSKA (reference sequence).

The rearrangement uses TRBV5-1 and TRBJ2-5; D remains ambiguous. The CDR3 loop spans 11 amino acids. CDR1 SGHRS and CDR2 YFSETQ come from the germline V gene. Trimming left V 5 bases short and J 5 bases short, with 7 bases between. The CDR3 nucleotides are TGCGCCAGCAGAGCCGTGGAGACCCAGTACTTC. Its protein product is CASRAVETQYF.

This clonotype has a handful of counts. A much larger clone is a single base away; this may be a read error. This chain uses TRBV11-1 with TRBJ2-7, with 8 bases that match TRBD2. This CDR3 has 15 amino acids. From germline, CDR1 is SGHAT and CDR2 FQDESV (reference sequence). The CDR3 spells CASSPDRRGAYERYF. The CDR3 DNA reads TGTGCCAGCAGCCCTGACAGGCGGGGGGCCTACGAGCGGTACTTC.

The genes are TRBV10-3 and TRBJ1-6; possible D gene TRBD1, 5 bases. V dropped 5 bases and J dropped 7 bases, with 15 bases sitting between them. Germline-derived CDR1 and CDR2 are ENHRY and SYGVKD. The CDR3 is made up of 15 amino acids. CDR3 in amino acids: CAISLSRDWNSPLHF. The CDR3 DNA is TGTGCCATCAGTCTTTCCAGGGATTGGAATTCACCCCTCCACTTT.

At least ten counts were recorded for this clonotype. V and J are TRBV5-1 and TRBJ1-1; no reliable D call. The CDR3 sequence is 15 residues long. V was pared by 4 bases and J by 1 base, with 14 bases between. Germline V CDR1 and CDR2: SGHRS, YFSETQ. The CDR3 region has the DNA TGCGCCAGCAGCCCGGCGGCGGGTTCGAACACTGAAGCTTTCTTT. Its protein product is CASSPAAGSNTEAFF.

This clonotype has at least ten counts. J is TRBJ1-2 and V is TRBV7-2; 8 bases line up with TRBD1. Per germline, CDR1 SGHTA and CDR2 FQGNSA. The J segment lost 6 bases and the V segment lost 4 bases, leaving 13 bases of the junction unmatched. This CDR3 contains 16 residues. In DNA, the CDR3 is TGTGCCAGCAGCTCCCCGGTCCGCAGGGGGCGCGATGGCTACACCTTC. Residues: CASSSPVRRGRDGYTF.

This clonotype was seen once. The chain couples TRBV5-5 to TRBJ2-6, with no clear D. This CDR3 has 15 amino acids. Looked up from germline, CDR1 is SGHKS and CDR2 is YYEKEE (reference sequence). The V end lost 4 bases, the J end lost 0 bases, and 8 bases lay between the germline ends. The DNA of the CDR3 is TGTGCCAGCAGCCGCGACAACTCTGGGGCCAACGTCCTGACTTTC. Amino acids: CASSRDNSGANVLTF. The full variable domain, its missing parts supplied by reference TRBV5-5 and TRBJ2-6, is DAGVTQSPTHLIKTRGQQVTLRCSPISGHKSVSWYQQVLGQGPQFIFQYYEKEERGRGNFPDRFSARQFPNYSSELNVNALLLGDSALYLCASSRDNSGANVLTFGAGSRLTVL.